The present TCR beta chain was sequenced within a study of blood T cell repertoires in COVID-19. Study information: Sources were T cells, B-cell-depleted T cells, or PBMCs; the material itself was cDNA or gDNA.

Germline CDR1 and CDR2: SGHTA and FQGTGA. The CDR3 sequence is 15 residues long. V lost 2 bases and J lost 2; bases outside the gene matches: 5. The table came from immunoSEQ multiplex PCR; TCRdb's copy has only in-frame clones and leaves some out. The data hold about 200,000 clones, with around 82% observed a single time. The specimen sequenced was peripheral blood. This TCR came from a woman in her 70s with acute or convalescent COVID-19. The chain employs TRBV7-3 and TRBJ2-5, with TRBD1 matching over 7 bases. The CDR3 here is CASSLQGESQETQYF. The CDR3 coding sequence is TGTGCCAGCAGCTTACAGGGGGAGAGTCAAGAGACCCAGTACTTC.